A selection of T cell receptor beta chains follows, all from one sample in a study of blood T cells in healthy people across ages. TCRdb analysed the 5' RACE reads with MiXCR anew, one entry per CDR3 protein. Of fewer than 1,200,000 distinct CDR3 sequences listed, under 30% are singletons. In addition, the sample was reused for a study of T cells of mothers and their children.

Sequenced sample: blood. These receptors all stem from a girl aged 2 to 9 in good health. CDR3s include the opening cysteine and the closing phenylalanine or tryptophan. The order of the fields is CDR3 DNA, CDR3 protein, J gene, clone size, V gene, D gene. A D gene is named only where the DNA matches it firmly. Clone size, where shown, is once, few, many, or a class for clones that have expanded.

TGTGCCAGCACCCATATCCGGGACAGGGGCGGAGAGACCCAGTACTTC,CASTHIRDRGGETQYF,TRBJ2-5,.,TRBV6-1,TRBD1
TGCGCCAGCAGCCCAACTTTGGGCAATGAGCAGTTCTTC,CASSPTLGNEQFF,TRBJ2-1,few,TRBV5-1,.
TGTGCCAGCAGTGTCAGATGGGTAGGCGAGACCCAGTACTTC,CASSVRWVGETQYF,TRBJ2-5,few,TRBV6-6,.
TGTGCCAGCAGTGCCGGGACTAGCGGGGTTTTTGAGCAGTTCTTC,CASSAGTSGVFEQFF,TRBJ2-1,.,TRBV6-6,TRBD2
TGCGCCAGCAAACTTCGTAGCCAAGAGACCCAGTACTTC,CASKLRSQETQYF,TRBJ2-5,few,TRBV10-2,.
TGTGCCAGCAGCCCCTTGGACAGGAGCCACGAGCAGTACTTC,CASSPLDRSHEQYF,TRBJ2-7,few,TRBV11-2,TRBD1
TGTGCCAGCAGACCCACAGGACAGGGATGGAATCAGCCCCAGCATTTT,CASRPTGQGWNQPQHF,TRBJ1-5,.,TRBV7-2,TRBD1
TGCGCCAGCAGCGCCCGTCTCGGGGGTGCGGGAAACACCATATATTTT,CASSARLGGAGNTIYF,TRBJ1-3,few,TRBV5-1,.
TGTGCCAGCAGGACGGCTTCTAATGAAAAACTGTTTTTT,CASRTASNEKLFF,TRBJ1-4,.,TRBV27,.
TGTGCCAGCAGCAAAGTAGCGGGAGAAGCCTACAATGAGCAGTTCTTC,CASSKVAGEAYNEQFF,TRBJ2-1,.,TRBV7-2,TRBD2
TGTGCCAGCAGCTCCCCGATAGGGACCCAGTACTTC,CASSSPIGTQYF,TRBJ2-5,.,TRBV7-9,.
TGCGCCAGCAGCCTCGCATGGGACCACCGCGAGCAGTACTTC,CASSLAWDHREQYF,TRBJ2-7,few,TRBV4-1,.
TGTGCCAGCAGATCCGGGACAGGTCGGTTCTTC,CASRSGTGRFF,TRBJ2-1,.,TRBV6-1,TRBD1
TGTGCCAGCAGTTTCCGACAGGGGGTCAGTGGGGCCAACGTCCTGACTTTC,CASSFRQGVSGANVLTF,TRBJ2-6,.,TRBV6-5,TRBD1
TGCGCCAGCGGCGGATACGAAGACAGGCCTAAGGAAAAACTGTTTTTT,CASGGYEDRPKEKLFF,TRBJ1-4,.,TRBV10-2,.
TGCAGTGCTTTGGGACAGACGAACACTGAAGCTTTCTTT,CSALGQTNTEAFF,TRBJ1-1,.,TRBV20-1,TRBD1
TGTGCCAGCAGTCACCTCCTACGGACAGGGGAGACCCAGTACTTC,CASSHLLRTGETQYF,TRBJ2-5,few,TRBV7-6,TRBD1
TGTGCCAGCAGCCCTGACCAGGGGAGCACTGAAGCTTTCTTT,CASSPDQGSTEAFF,TRBJ1-1,.,TRBV28,.
TGTGCCAGCAGCCAGACGTTCGGTTCGGGCGGCACAGATACGCAGTATTTT,CASSQTFGSGGTDTQYF,TRBJ2-3,many,TRBV14,.
TGTGCCAGCAGTTTATCGGGGACGATAGGGACCCAGTACTTC,CASSLSGTIGTQYF,TRBJ2-5,few,TRBV27,.
TGCGCCAGCAGCTTGGTAGGGGGGGCAGGGGGTTCCTGGGAGCAGTTCTTC,CASSLVGGAGGSWEQFF,TRBJ2-1,few,TRBV5-1,.
TGTGCCACCAGCAACTCTGGAAACACCATATATTTT,CATSNSGNTIYF,TRBJ1-3,.,TRBV15,.